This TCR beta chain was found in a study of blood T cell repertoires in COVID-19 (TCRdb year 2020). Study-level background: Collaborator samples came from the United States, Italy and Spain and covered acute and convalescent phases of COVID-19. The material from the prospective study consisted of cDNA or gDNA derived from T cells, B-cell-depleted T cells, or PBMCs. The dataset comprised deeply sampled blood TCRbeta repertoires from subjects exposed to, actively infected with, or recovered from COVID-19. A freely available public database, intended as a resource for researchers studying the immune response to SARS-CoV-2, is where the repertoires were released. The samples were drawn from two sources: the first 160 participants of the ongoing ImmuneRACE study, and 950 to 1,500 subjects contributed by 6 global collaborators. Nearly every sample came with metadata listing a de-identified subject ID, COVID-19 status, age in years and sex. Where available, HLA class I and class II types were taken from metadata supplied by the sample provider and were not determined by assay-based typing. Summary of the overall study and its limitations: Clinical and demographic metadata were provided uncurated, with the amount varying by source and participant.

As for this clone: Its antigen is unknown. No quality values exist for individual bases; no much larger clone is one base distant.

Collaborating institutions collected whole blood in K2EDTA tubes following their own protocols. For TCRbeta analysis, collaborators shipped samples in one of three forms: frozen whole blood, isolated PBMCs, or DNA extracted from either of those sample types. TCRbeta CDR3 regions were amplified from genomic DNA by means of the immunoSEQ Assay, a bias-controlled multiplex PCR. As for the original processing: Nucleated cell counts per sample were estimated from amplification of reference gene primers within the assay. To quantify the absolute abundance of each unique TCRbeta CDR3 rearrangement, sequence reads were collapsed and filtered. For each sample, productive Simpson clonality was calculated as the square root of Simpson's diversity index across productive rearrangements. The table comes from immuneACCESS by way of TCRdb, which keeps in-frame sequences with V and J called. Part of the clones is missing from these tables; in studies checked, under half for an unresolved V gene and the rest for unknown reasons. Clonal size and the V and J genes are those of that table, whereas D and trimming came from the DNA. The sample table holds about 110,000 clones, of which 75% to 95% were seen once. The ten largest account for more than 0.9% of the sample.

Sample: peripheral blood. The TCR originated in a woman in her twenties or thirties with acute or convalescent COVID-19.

The DNA is TGTGCCAGCAGTGACGTAGTCTCTGGAAACACCATATATTTT. It translates as CASSDVVSGNTIYF. The V gene is TRBV6-1 and the J gene is TRBJ1-3, with the D gene call left open. In the germline V gene, CDR1 corresponds to MNHNS and CDR2 to SASEGT. CDR3 length: 14 amino acids, cysteine to phenylalanine. Only CDR3 DNA is held: 42 bases, read in frame from base 1. V is reduced by 3 bases and J by 0 bases, leaving a spacing of 6 bases between them.